The 20 T cell receptor beta chains listed next were all sequenced from one sample in a study of cytomegalovirus exposure and HLA in healthy donors. The PCR employed 60 Vbeta primers together with 13 Jbeta primers. Produced via immunoSEQ multiplex PCR; TCRdb's table is partial and in-frame only. The table lists around 150,000 clones, roughly three quarters of them singletons. Input material: PBMCs. Every receptor here comes from a man aged 30-40 years in good health and CMV-seronegative.

This chain connects TRBV10-3 to TRBJ2-1; no reliable D call. CDR1 ENHRY and CDR2 SYGVKD come from the germline V gene. The CDR3 sequence is 15 residues long. Trimming removed 0 bases from V and 2 bases from J, with 8 bases in between. CDR3 coding DNA: TGTGCCATCAGTGAGTCTAATCCCCCCTACAATGAGCAGTTCTTC. Translating it yields CAISESNPPYNEQFF.

There are a few counts of this clone. V usage is TRBV6-6 and J usage is TRBJ1-2; 8 bases are a match to TRBD1. The germline CDR1 and CDR2 sequences are MNHNY and SVGAGI (reference sequence). The CDR3 contains 12 residues. J gave up 8 bases and V 4 bases, and 3 bases lay outside the gene matches. CDR3 coding DNA: TGTGCCAGCAGTTCGGACAGGGACGGCTACACCTTC. It is translated as CASSSDRDGYTF.

The rearrangement links TRBV25-1 to TRBJ2-5, with 7 positions matching TRBD1. V lost 4 bases and J lost 4; bases outside the gene matches: 6. CDR1 is MGHDK and CDR2 is SYGVNS in the germline V gene. The CDR3 extends over 14 amino acids. The CDR3 bases are TGTGCCAGCAGTGCCTCTGGACAGGCAGAGACCCAGTACTTC. Translating gives CASSASGQAETQYF.

CDR3 in DNA: TGTGCCCGACAGGGAGGAAAGGAGACCCAGTACTTC. Its protein is CARQGGKETQYF. The V gene is TRBV30, the J gene TRBJ2-5; perhaps TRBD1 as D (7 bases). The V gene lost 8 bases and the J gene lost 5 bases, with 15 bases spanning the gap. Germline V CDR1 and CDR2: GTSNPN, SVGIG (reference sequence). The CDR3 runs to 12 residues.

The rearrangement joins TRBV9 to TRBJ1-4; D not resolved. Germline V gene lookup returns CDR1 SGDLS and CDR2 YYNGEE. V dropped 2 bases and J dropped 4 bases, with 9 bases sitting between them. This CDR3 has 14 residues. CDR3 in amino acids: CASSVQADNEKLFF. The CDR3 DNA follows: TGTGCCAGCAGCGTCCAGGCCGATAATGAAAAACTGTTTTTT.

The chain employs TRBV9 and TRBJ1-4, with 11 bases fitting TRBD1. Trimming cost V 4 bases and J 7 bases; bases outside gene matches: 3. The germline V gene encodes CDR1 SGDLS and CDR2 YYNGEE. The CDR3 is made up of 14 amino acids. CDR3 in DNA: TGTGCCAGCAGCCCAGGACAGGGGGCTGAAAAACTGTTTTTT. Translating it yields CASSPGQGAEKLFF.

The chain recombines TRBV5-1 with TRBJ2-2; 9 bases agree with TRBD2. V gave up 3 bases and J gave up 4 bases; unmatched junction bases: 7. CDR3 length equals 16 residues. Germline CDR1 SGHRS, CDR2 YFSETQ. CDR3 amino acids: CASSYIAGDGTGELFF. The CDR3 coding sequence is TGCGCCAGCAGCTATATAGCGGGGGACGGCACCGGGGAGCTGTTTTTT. Full variable domain (rest looked up from reference TRBV5-1 and TRBJ2-2): KAGVTQTPRYLIKTRGQQVTLSCSPISGHRSVSWYQQTPGQGLQFLFEYFSETQRNKGNFPGRFSGRQFSNSRSEMNVSTLELGDSALYLCASSYIAGDGTGELFFGEGSRLTVL.

CDR3 in DNA: TGTGCCAGCAGTGGGACTTCCCGATACTACGAGCAGTACTTC. Residues: CASSGTSRYYEQYF. The chain has TRBV2 and TRBJ2-7, with D possibly TRBD2 on 5 matching bases. Trimming took 4 bases from V and 3 from J, leaving 13 bases between them. Germline V CDR1 and CDR2: SNHLY, FYNNEI. This CDR3 region has 14 residues.

The CDR3 DNA reads TGTGCCAGTAGTAACCCAACAGGGGTTCTAAGCAATCAGCCCCAGCATTTT. It encodes CASSNPTGVLSNQPQHF. The chain is built from TRBV19 and TRBJ1-5, with 7 bases that match TRBD1. The CDR3 spans 17 residues. V was clipped by 4 bases and J by 1 base; unmatched bases: 10. Germline assignment: CDR1 LNHDA and CDR2 SQIVND (reference sequence).

This sequence joins TRBV18 and TRBJ2-3; D unclear. Germline V gene data show CDR1 as KGHSH and CDR2 as LQKENI. The length of the CDR3 is 15 residues. Trimming pared 2 bases from V and 0 bases from J, leaving 9 bases between. The CDR3 DNA sequence: TGTGCCAGCTCACCAATGCACAGAAGCACAGATACGCAGTATTTT. It specifies CASSPMHRSTDTQYF.

This chain uses TRBV5-8 with TRBJ2-3; 13 bases are a match to TRBD2. CDR3 length: 17 amino acids. Germline-derived CDR1 and CDR2 are SGHTS and YDEGEE. V dropped 0 bases and J dropped 5; count of bases not matched to a gene: 6. As DNA, the CDR3 is TGTGCCAGCAGCTTGGGGACTAGCGGGAGAAATGTAGATACGCAGTATTTT. It encodes CASSLGTSGRNVDTQYF.

V and J are TRBV28 and TRBJ2-7; tentative D call: TRBD2 (5 bases). Germline V CDR1 and CDR2: MDHEN, SYDVKM. This CDR3 has 13 amino acids. The V gene lost 2 bases and the J gene lost 6 bases, with 11 bases spanning the gap. The CDR3 region has the DNA TGTGCCAGCAGTTTACCGAGGGCTGGCGAGCAGTACTTC. Translation: CASSLPRAGEQYF.

This chain links TRBV6-4 with TRBJ1-2; TRBD1 might be the D (5 bases). The CDR3 extends over 12 amino acids. Deletions cut 1 base from V and 7 bases from J, with 7 bases between. Germline-derived CDR1 and CDR2 are MRHNA and SNTAGT. CDR3 in DNA: TGTGCCAGCAGTGACTTGGGGGGTGGCTACACCTTC. It translates to CASSDLGGGYTF.

Here the CDR3 DNA reads TGTGCCAGCAGGGGCCCACCGAACTATGGCTACACCTTC. This gives the protein CASRGPPNYGYTF. The J gene is TRBJ1-2, the V gene TRBV2; D gene unclear. The CDR3 consists of 13 residues. CDR1 and CDR2 (germline): SNHLY, FYNNEI. V was clipped by 6 bases and J by 2 bases, with 10 bases between them.

The CDR3 DNA sequence: TGTGCCAGCAGCTTAGGACAGGGAGCCTACAATGAGCAGTTCTTC. The encoded protein is CASSLGQGAYNEQFF. V is TRBV5-6 and J is TRBJ2-1; 8 bases are shared with TRBD1. Germline V gives CDR1 SGHDT, CDR2 YYEEEE. The CDR3 sequence is 15 residues long. With 2 bases clipped from V and 2 bases from J, the junction kept 3 bases outside the gene matches.

The rearrangement uses TRBV28 and TRBJ2-7; 10 bases agree with TRBD1. CDR1 and CDR2 from the germline V gene are MDHEN and SYDVKM. V lost 4 bases and J lost 2; bases outside the gene matches: 14. The CDR3 totals 18 residues. The CDR3 here is CASSSAGTGDAPTYEQYF. The CDR3, as DNA: TGTGCCAGCAGTTCCGCCGGGACAGGGGACGCCCCGACCTACGAGCAGTACTTC.

This chain joins TRBV5-4 and TRBJ2-7; 9 bases are shared with TRBD2. V was pared by 0 bases and J by 2 bases, with 3 bases of the junction left unmatched. This CDR3 spans 15 amino acids. CDR1 is SGHNT and CDR2 is YYREEE in the germline V gene (reference sequence). As DNA, the CDR3 is TGTGCCAGCAGCTTGGGGCTAGCGGGGACCTACGAGCAGTACTTC. Translating gives CASSLGLAGTYEQYF.

A single count supports this clone. The rearrangement links TRBV28 to TRBJ1-2, with D possibly being TRBD1 (6 bases). V was cut by 3 bases and J by 8 bases, with 10 bases left in between. The CDR3 is made up of 12 amino acids. Germline V lookup: CDR1 MDHEN, CDR2 SYDVKM. The CDR3 loop reads CASSLTGGGYTF. In DNA, the CDR3 is TGTGCCAGCAGTTTGACTGGGGGCGGCTACACCTTC.

The V call is TRBV4-1, the J call TRBJ2-5; 8 positions agree with TRBD1. The better agreement between TRBJ2-7 and the DNA end casts doubt on the J call. The germline V gene encodes CDR1 MGHRA and CDR2 YSYEKL. This CDR3 comprises 15 residues. This CDR3 is CASSHLTGESYEQYF. The CDR3 DNA sequence: TGCGCCAGCAGCCACCTGACAGGGGAATCCTACGAGCAGTACTTC.

V is TRBV14 and J is TRBJ2-3, with TRBD2 identical over 7 bases. CDR1 and CDR2 from the germline V gene are SGHDN and FVKESK. The ends lost 3 bases at V and 5 bases at J; junction bases unmatched: 11. The CDR3 spans 16 residues. CDR3 region: CASSQRMGRAKDTQYF. In nucleotides, the CDR3 is TGTGCCAGCAGCCAGAGGATGGGGAGGGCAAAAGATACGCAGTATTTT.